The 21 T cell receptor beta chains below come from one sample, sequenced in a study of CD8+CD57+ T cells in acquired aplastic anemia. Investigators profiled TCR beta VDJ and CDR3 from genomic DNA template. TCRdb reprocessed the reads via MiXCR and lists one record per CDR3 protein. Found here are 150,000 to 200,000 distinct CDR3 sequences, over 60% of them singletons; the top ten hold about 43%. Specimen: sorted CD4+, CD8+, or CD8+CD57+ T cells (not recorded which) from PBMCs. The receptors were gathered from a human donor with severe aplastic anemia or a healthy control (not recorded which).

The sample holds many counts of this clonotype. This sequence joins TRBV7-9 and TRBJ2-7; 7 nucleotides match TRBD1. The CDR3 consists of 15 residues. Germline assignment: CDR1 SEHNR and CDR2 FQNEAQ (reference sequence). The trim removed 3 bases at V and 0 bases at J, leaving 5 bases unmatched. The CDR3 protein is CASSLGQSYSYEQYF. CDR3 nucleotide sequence: TGTGCCAGCAGCTTGGGACAGTCGTACTCCTACGAGCAGTACTTC. The complete variable domain, with remaining parts taken from reference TRBV7-9 and TRBJ2-7, reads DTGVSQNPRHKITKRGQNVTFRCDPISEHNRLYWYRQTLGQGPEFLTYFQNEAQLEKSRLLSDRFSAERPKGSFSTLEIQRTEQGDSAMYLCASSLGQSYSYEQYFGPGTRLTVT.

The CDR3 loop is CAISAGFPGGTGETQYF. In nucleotides, the CDR3 is TGTGCCATCAGTGCCGGATTCCCGGGGGGAACGGGAGAGACCCAGTACTTC. V usage is TRBV10-3 and J usage is TRBJ2-5; 7 nucleotides agree with TRBD2. The CDR3 is 17 amino acids. V trimming: 4 bases; J trimming: 4 bases; junction bases outside the gene matches: 15. Looked up from germline, CDR1 is ENHRY and CDR2 is SYGVKD.

The V call is TRBV20-1, the J call TRBJ2-7, with no clear D. The V end was cut by 6 bases, the J end by 1 base, with 7 bases between. The length of the CDR3 is 11 residues. Looked up from germline, CDR1 is DFQATT and CDR2 is SNEGSKA (reference sequence). The CDR3 bases are TGCAGTGCCATTATTTCCTACGAGCAGTACTTC. Protein: CSAIISYEQYF.

The DNA of the CDR3 is TGTGCCAGCAGCTTACGTAGCGGGGGCGACTACGAGCAGTACTTC. Its protein is CASSLRSGGDYEQYF. V usage is TRBV7-2 and J usage is TRBJ2-7; 9 positions match TRBD2. V dropped 2 bases and J dropped 3; count of bases not matched to a gene: 5. The V gene's germline CDR1 is SGHTA and CDR2 FQGNSA. This CDR3 is 15 amino acids long.

In the case of this clonotype: Here the CDR3 omits its conserved ending phenylalanine or tryptophan, so a read error is the likely source. This sequence joins TRBV3-1 and TRBJ1-2, with 8 bases fitting TRBD1. J lost 8 bases, V lost 1 base, and 6 bases had no gene match. The V gene's germline CDR1 is LGHDT and CDR2 YNNKEL (reference sequence). The CDR3 has 14 amino acids. In DNA, the CDR3 is TGTGCCAGCAGCCAAGCGGGCAGGGGGCGAGGCTACACCTAC. It yields the protein CASSQAGRGRGYTY.

CDR3 sequence (DNA): TGTGCCAGCAGTGACCCGGCCAGTGGGGCAGATACGCAGTATTTT. This translates into CASSDPASGADTQYF. The V gene is TRBV25-1, the J gene TRBJ2-3, with no clear D. CDR3 size: 15 residues. Trimming stripped 3 bases from V and 4 bases from J, with 14 bases between. The germline V gene has CDR1 MGHDK and CDR2 SYGVNS.

This clonotype was seen a few times. This sequence may be a read error, since a much larger clone differs from it by one base. The chain uses TRBV9 and TRBJ1-4; TRBD1 might be the D (6 bases). The germline V gene encodes CDR1 SGDLS and CDR2 YYNGEE. The CDR3 runs to 15 residues. The CDR3 spells CASSVEGGGDEKLLF. The CDR3 DNA reads as TGTGCCAGCAGCGTAGAAGGGGGTGGGGATGAAAAACTGCTTTTT. Looking up the rest from reference TRBV9 and TRBJ1-4 gives the full variable domain: DSGVTQTPKHLITATGQRVTLRCSPRSGDLSVYWYQQSLDQGLQFLIQYYNGEERAKGNILERFSAQQFPDLHSELNLSSLELGDSALYFCASSVEGGGDEKLLFGSGTQLSVL.

The chain uses TRBV9 and TRBJ2-7; 7 nucleotides line up with TRBD1. Germline lookup yields CDR1 SGDLS and CDR2 YYNGEE. V shed 0 bases and J 1 base; nucleotides not matched to a gene: 7. The CDR3 has 16 residues. The CDR3 sequence is CASSVGSGGQSYEQYF. The CDR3 region has the DNA TGTGCCAGCAGCGTAGGTAGTGGGGGACAGTCCTACGAGCAGTACTTC. Full variable domain (rest looked up from reference TRBV9 and TRBJ2-7): DSGVTQTPKHLITATGQRVTLRCSPRSGDLSVYWYQQSLDQGLQFLIQYYNGEERAKGNILERFSAQQFPDLHSELNLSSLELGDSALYFCASSVGSGGQSYEQYFGPGTRLTVT.

The CDR3 loop reads CASSQGGTGNEQYF. CDR3 nucleotides: TGTGCCAGCAGCCAAGGGGGGACAGGGAACGAGCAGTACTTC. This chain joins TRBV3-1 and TRBJ2-7; the match to TRBD1 covers 9 bases. Looked up from germline, CDR1 is LGHDT and CDR2 is YNNKEL (reference sequence). Trimming cost V 1 base and J 5 bases; bases outside gene matches: 3. The length of the CDR3 is 14 residues.

This chain connects TRBV6-1 to TRBJ2-7; D is undetermined. The CDR3 is 11 residues long. Germline-derived CDR1 and CDR2 are MNHNS and SASEGT. V lost 7 bases and J lost 4, with 8 bases in between. As DNA, the CDR3 is TGTGCCAGCAAGGAGCTGTACGAGCAGTACTTC. Translating it yields CASKELYEQYF.

The rearrangement uses TRBV2 and TRBJ2-7, with no clear D. V lost 8 bases to trimming and J lost 2 bases, with 7 bases between them. CDR3 length: 11 amino acids. Germline CDR1 reads SNHLY; CDR2 reads FYNNEI. CDR3 DNA sequence: TGTGCCAGCGGTCTTGCCTACGAGCAGTACTTC. As protein: CASGLAYEQYF.

For this clonotype: Given a much more abundant clone one base away, this may be a read error. V gene TRBV12-3 or TRBV12-4 combines with J gene TRBJ2-1, with 7 bases identical to TRBD2. The CDR3 is 16 residues long. CDR3 nucleotides: TGTGCCTGCAGTTCCCCCGGCGGCGGGGGATACAATGAGCAGTTCTTC. This codes for CACSSPGGGGYNEQFF.

This rearrangement joins TRBV27 to TRBJ2-7, with TRBD1 identical over 8 bases. V lost 7 bases and J lost 2; bases outside the gene matches: 7. Germline lookup yields CDR1 MNHEY and CDR2 SMNVEV (reference sequence). The CDR3 runs 14 residues. The CDR3 region is CASNPGQAPYEQYF. DNA of the CDR3: TGTGCCAGCAATCCGGGACAGGCCCCCTACGAGCAGTACTTC.

Worth noting for this clonotype: One end of the junction is discordant with germline, which a read error may explain. The V gene is TRBV5-8, the J gene TRBJ1-4; D ambiguous. The V gene's germline CDR1 is SGHTS and CDR2 YDEGEE. The CDR3 loop spans 11 amino acids. Here the CDR3 reads CASSLRFDGNF. In nucleotides, the CDR3 is TGTGCCAGCAGCTTAAGGTTCGATGGTAATTTT.

To note about this clonotype: The conserved final phenylalanine or tryptophan is absent from the CDR3, which likely points to a read error. The J gene is TRBJ1-1, the V gene TRBV12-3 or TRBV12-4, with D perhaps TRBD1 (6 bases). The CDR3 contains 15 residues. CDR3 protein: CASSPLTGTNTEAFS. The CDR3 DNA reads as TGTGCCAGCAGTCCCTTGACAGGCACCAACACTGAGGCTTTCTCT.

This clonotype was detected ten times or more. This chain uses TRBV4-2 with TRBJ2-7; D is ambiguous. CDR3 length: 15 amino acids. The V and J ends lost 1 base and 3 bases respectively, with 13 bases between them. The V gene's germline CDR1 is LGHNA and CDR2 YNFKEQ. CDR3 in amino acids: CASSQAVGTIYEQYF. CDR3 sequence (DNA): TGTGCCAGCAGCCAAGCCGTTGGAACCATCTACGAGCAGTACTTC.

The CDR3 DNA reads TGCAGTGGACCCGGGTCTTATGGCTACACCTTC. It translates to CSGPGSYGYTF. This chain links TRBV20-1 with TRBJ1-2; D uncertain. Germline V gives CDR1 DFQATT, CDR2 SNEGSKA (reference sequence). The germline V and J ends were trimmed by 7 bases and 5 bases, with 11 bases remaining between them. The CDR3 extends over 11 amino acids.

The table lists this clonotype with a few counts. This chain joins TRBV28 and TRBJ2-1; no clear D gene. Trimming took off 2 bases at V and 2 bases at J, with 19 bases between the two ends. In germline, CDR1 is MDHEN, CDR2 SYDVKM. The CDR3 runs to 18 residues. The CDR3: CASSLAVFRDGPYNEQFF. CDR3 coding DNA: TGTGCCAGCAGTTTAGCGGTTTTTCGTGACGGCCCCTACAATGAGCAGTTCTTC. Full variable domain (rest looked up from reference TRBV28 and TRBJ2-1): DVKVTQSSRYLVKRTGEKVFLECVQDMDHENMFWYRQDPGLGLRLIYFSYDVKMKEKGDIPEGYSVSREKKERFSLILESASTNQTSMYLCASSLAVFRDGPYNEQFFGPGTRLTVL.

J is TRBJ2-1 and V is TRBV24-1; 11 bases are shared with TRBD2. Trimming removed 4 bases from V and 6 bases from J; junction bases left unmatched: 4. The germline gives CDR1 KGHDR, CDR2 SFDVKD. The CDR3 extends over 15 amino acids. CDR3 region: CATSDGTSGVNEQFF. For the CDR3, the DNA is TGTGCCACCAGTGACGGGACTAGCGGAGTCAATGAGCAGTTCTTC.

The chain couples TRBV4-1 to TRBJ2-7; D may match TRBD1 or TRBD2 (5 bases each). V dropped 4 bases and J dropped 7 bases, with 17 bases sitting between them. Germline lookup yields CDR1 MGHRA and CDR2 YSYEKL. The CDR3 runs 14 residues. The CDR3 here is CASSPGDPEPEQYF. DNA of the CDR3: TGCGCCAGCAGCCCCGGGGACCCCGAGCCAGAGCAGTACTTC.

This chain joins TRBV7-9 and TRBJ1-2; no definite D call. Deletions cut 3 bases from V and 7 bases from J, with 18 bases between. CDR1 and CDR2 (germline): SEHNR, FQNEAQ (reference sequence). This CDR3 is 15 amino acids long. CDR3 amino acids: CASSLLGEVAAGYTF. The CDR3 coding sequence is TGTGCCAGCAGCTTGCTTGGGGAGGTGGCGGCTGGCTACACCTTC.